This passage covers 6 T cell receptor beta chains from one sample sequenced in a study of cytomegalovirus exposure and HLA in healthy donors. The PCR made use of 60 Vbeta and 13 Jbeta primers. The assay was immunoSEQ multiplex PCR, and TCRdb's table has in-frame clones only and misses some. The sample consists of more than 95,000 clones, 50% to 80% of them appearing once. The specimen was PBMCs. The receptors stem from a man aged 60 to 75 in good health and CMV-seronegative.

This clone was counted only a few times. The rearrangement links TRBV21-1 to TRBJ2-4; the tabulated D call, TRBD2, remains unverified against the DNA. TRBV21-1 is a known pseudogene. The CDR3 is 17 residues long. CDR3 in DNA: TGTGCCAGCAGCGTCGCAATGTTACTAGCGGAGAAAAACATTCAGTACTTC. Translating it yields CASSVAMLLAEKNIQYF.

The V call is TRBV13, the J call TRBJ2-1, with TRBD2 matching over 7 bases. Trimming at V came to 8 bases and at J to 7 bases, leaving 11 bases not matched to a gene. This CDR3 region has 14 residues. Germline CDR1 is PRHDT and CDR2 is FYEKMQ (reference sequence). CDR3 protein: CASLPAGRGNEQFF. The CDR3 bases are TGTGCCAGCCTCCCAGCGGGGCGGGGGAATGAGCAGTTCTTC.

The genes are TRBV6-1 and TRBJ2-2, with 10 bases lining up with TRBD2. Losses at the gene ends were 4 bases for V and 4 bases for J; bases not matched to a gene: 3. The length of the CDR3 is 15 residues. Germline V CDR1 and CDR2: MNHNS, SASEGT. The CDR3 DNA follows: TGTGCCAGCAGTGTGCTAGCGGGGGTCACCGGGGAGCTGTTTTTT. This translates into CASSVLAGVTGELFF.

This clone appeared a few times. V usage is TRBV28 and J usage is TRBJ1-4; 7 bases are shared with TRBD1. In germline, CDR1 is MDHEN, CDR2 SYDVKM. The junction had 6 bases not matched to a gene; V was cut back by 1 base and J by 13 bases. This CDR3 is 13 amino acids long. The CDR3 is CASSLLGRGTLFF. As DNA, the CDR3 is TGTGCCAGCAGTTTATTAGGCAGGGGGACACTGTTTTTT.

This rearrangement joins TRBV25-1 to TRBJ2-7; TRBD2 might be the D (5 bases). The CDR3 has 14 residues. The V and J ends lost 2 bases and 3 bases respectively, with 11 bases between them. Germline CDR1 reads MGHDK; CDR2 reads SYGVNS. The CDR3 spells CASSEVSEVYEQYF. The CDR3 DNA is TGTGCCAGCAGTGAAGTCTCGGAGGTCTACGAGCAGTACTTC.

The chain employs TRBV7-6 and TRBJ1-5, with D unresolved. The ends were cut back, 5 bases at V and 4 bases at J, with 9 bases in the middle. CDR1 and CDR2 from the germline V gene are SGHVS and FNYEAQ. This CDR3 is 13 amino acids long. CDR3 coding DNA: TGTGCCAGCAGCCTATCGTTTAATCAGCCCCAGCATTTT. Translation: CASSLSFNQPQHF.